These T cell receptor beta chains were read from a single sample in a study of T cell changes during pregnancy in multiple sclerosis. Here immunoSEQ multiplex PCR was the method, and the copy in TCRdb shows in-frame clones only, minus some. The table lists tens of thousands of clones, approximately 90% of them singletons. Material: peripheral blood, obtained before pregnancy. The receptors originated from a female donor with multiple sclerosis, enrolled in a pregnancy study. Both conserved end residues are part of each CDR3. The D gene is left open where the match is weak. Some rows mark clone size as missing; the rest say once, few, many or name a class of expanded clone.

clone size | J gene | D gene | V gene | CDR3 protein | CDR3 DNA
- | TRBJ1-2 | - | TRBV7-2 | CASSYMDSFYGYTF | TGTGCCAGCAGCTACATGGACAGCTTCTATGGCTACACCTTC
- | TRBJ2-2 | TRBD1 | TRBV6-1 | CASTAGGNTGELFF | TGTGCCAGCACTGCAGGGGGTAACACCGGGGAGCTGTTTTTT
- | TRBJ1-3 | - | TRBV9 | CASSVGQRTIYF | TGTGCCAGCAGCGTTGGACAAAGGACCATATATTTT
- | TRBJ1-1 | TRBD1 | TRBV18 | CASSDRGDTEAFF | TGTGCCAGCTCAGACAGGGGGGACACTGAAGCTTTCTTT
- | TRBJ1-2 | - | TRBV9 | CASSARSGAGTDGYTF | TGTGCCAGCAGCGCCCGAAGCGGGGCAGGTACCGATGGCTACACCTTC
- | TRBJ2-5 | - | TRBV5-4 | CASSLNVVVETQYF | TGTGCCAGCAGCTTAAACGTAGTCGTGGAGACCCAGTACTTC
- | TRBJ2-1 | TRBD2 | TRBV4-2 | CASSHWTSGGASSYNEQFF | TGTGCCAGCAGCCACTGGACTAGCGGGGGGGCTTCCTCCTACAATGAGCAGTTCTTC
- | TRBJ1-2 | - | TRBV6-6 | CASSLDYGYTF | TGTGCCAGCAGTTTAGACTATGGCTACACCTTC
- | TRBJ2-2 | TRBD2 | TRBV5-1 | CASSLESGGTGELFF | TGCGCCAGCAGCTTGGAAAGCGGGGGTACCGGGGAGCTGTTTTTT
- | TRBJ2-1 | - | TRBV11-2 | CASSLVVNEQFF | TGTGCCAGCAGCTTAGTAGTGAATGAGCAGTTCTTC
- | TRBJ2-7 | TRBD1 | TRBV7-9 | CASSLTWDRSYEQYF | TGTGCCAGCAGCCTCACTTGGGACAGATCCTACGAGCAGTACTTC
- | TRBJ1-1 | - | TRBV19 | CASQGSSFYTEAFF | TGTGCCAGTCAGGGGTCCTCCTTTTACACTGAAGCTTTCTTT
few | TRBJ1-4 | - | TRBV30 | CAWTGRWNEKLFF | TGTGCCTGGACAGGGAGGTGGAATGAAAAACTGTTTTTT
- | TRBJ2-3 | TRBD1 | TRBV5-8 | CASSVGTVKTDTQYF | TGTGCCAGCAGCGTGGGGACAGTAAAAACAGATACGCAGTATTTT
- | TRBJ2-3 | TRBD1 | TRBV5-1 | CASSLGTEDTQYF | TGCGCCAGCAGCTTAGGGACAGAGGATACGCAGTATTTT
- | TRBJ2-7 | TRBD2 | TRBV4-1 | CASSQDSTGGTTYEQYF | TGCGCCAGCAGCCAAGATTCGACGGGGGGTACAACCTACGAGCAGTACTTC
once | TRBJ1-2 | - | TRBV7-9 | CASSLTADLGATNYGYTF | TGTGCCAGCAGCTTAACAGCCGACCTAGGGGCGACTAACTATGGCTACACCTTC
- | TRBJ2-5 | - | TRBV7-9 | CASSIEAENWETQYF | TGTGCCAGCAGCATAGAGGCGGAAAACTGGGAGACCCAGTACTTC
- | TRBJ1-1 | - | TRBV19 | CASSTAANTEAFF | TGTGCCAGCTCAACAGCGGCCAACACTGAAGCTTTCTTT
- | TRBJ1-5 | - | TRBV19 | CARGDQPQHF | TGTGCGCGGGGGGATCAGCCCCAGCATTTT
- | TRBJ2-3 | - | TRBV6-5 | CASKLGGTQYF | TGTGCCAGCAAATTGGGGGGTACGCAGTATTTT